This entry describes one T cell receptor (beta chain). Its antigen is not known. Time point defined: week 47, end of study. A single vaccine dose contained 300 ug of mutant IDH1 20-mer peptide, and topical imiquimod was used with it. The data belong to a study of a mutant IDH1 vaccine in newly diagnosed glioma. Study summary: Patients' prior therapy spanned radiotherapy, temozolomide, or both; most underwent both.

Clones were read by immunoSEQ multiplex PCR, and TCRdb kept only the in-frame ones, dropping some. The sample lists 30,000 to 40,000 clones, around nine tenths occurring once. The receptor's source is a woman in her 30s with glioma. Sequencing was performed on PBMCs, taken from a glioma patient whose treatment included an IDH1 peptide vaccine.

CDR3 nucleotides: TGTGCCAGTAGTATACAGAGCATAGGCAATGAGCAGTTCTTC. Its protein is CASSIQSIGNEQFF. V and J are TRBV19 and TRBJ2-1, with D unclear. V was trimmed by 2 bases and J by 6 bases, leaving 11 bases between them. Germline V gene data show CDR1 as LNHDA and CDR2 as SQIVND (reference sequence). The CDR3 totals 14 residues.